The next 24 T cell receptor beta chains were all read from a single sample in a study of shared clonotypes between healthy human individuals. The protocol was immunoSEQ multiplex PCR, while the TCRdb copy is restricted to in-frame clones and leaves out a portion. Of a few million clones listed, more than 80% are singletons. The sample comprised naive CD4+ T cells from PBMCs. Subset reported: CD45RA+ positively selected. Receptors were obtained from a man aged 18 to 30 in good health. Some clones in this sample may be carry-over from other donors' samples.

The chain carries TRBV5-1 and TRBJ2-5; 7 nucleotides agree with TRBD1. Unmatched junction bases numbered 16, after V lost 7 bases and J lost 1 base. Germline V gives CDR1 SGHRS, CDR2 YFSETQ. CDR3 length: 17 amino acids. The CDR3 is CASGIGQTGKIQETQYF. The DNA for the CDR3 is TGCGCCAGCGGCATAGGACAGACAGGGAAGATCCAAGAGACCCAGTACTTC.

V and J are TRBV6-6 and TRBJ1-2; D gene unclear. CDR1 is MNHNY, CDR2 SVGAGI, per germline (reference sequence). Trimming removed 5 bases from V and 4 bases from J, with 20 bases in between. The CDR3 loop spans 16 amino acids. The CDR3 sequence: CASSTQGGGLGYGYTF. The CDR3 bases are TGTGCCAGCAGTACCCAAGGAGGAGGGCTGGGCTATGGCTACACCTTC.

The CDR3 region has the DNA TGTGCCATCCGACAGGCCCGTAATGAAAAACTGTTTTTT. Its translation: CAIRQARNEKLFF. This chain joins TRBV10-3 and TRBJ1-4; the D gene is possibly TRBD1 (6 bases). The V end was cut by 8 bases, the J end by 4 bases, with 11 bases between. Germline CDR1 reads ENHRY; CDR2 reads SYGVKD. The CDR3 consists of 13 residues.

The CDR3 DNA is TGCGCCAGCAGGAGTCAGGGGCACGCTAACACCGGGGAGCTGTTTTTT. It translates to CASRSQGHANTGELFF. The rearrangement links TRBV5-1 to TRBJ2-2; maybe TRBD1 (6 bases). The germline V gene has CDR1 SGHRS and CDR2 YFSETQ. The CDR3 is 16 amino acids. The V end lost 5 bases, the J end lost 2 bases, and 16 bases lay between the germline ends.

The chain carries TRBV9 and TRBJ2-1; 9 bases agree with TRBD2. The CDR3 consists of 15 residues. J gave up 0 bases and V 4 bases, and 2 bases lay outside the gene matches. Germline CDR1 and CDR2: SGDLS and YYNGEE. CDR3 residues: CASSLSGSSYNEQFF. The CDR3 coding sequence is TGTGCCAGCAGCCTTAGCGGGAGCTCCTACAATGAGCAGTTCTTC.

As DNA, the CDR3 is TGTGCCAGCACCACGAAGGATAGCGGGACCCCCGTGGAGTATTTT. It is translated as CASTTKDSGTPVEYF. V and J are TRBV27 and TRBJ2-3; TRBD2 matches at 8 bases. This CDR3 is built from 15 residues. The trim removed 7 bases at V and 13 bases at J, leaving 19 bases unmatched. Germline V gene sequence: CDR1 MNHEY, CDR2 SMNVEV (reference sequence).

This chain connects TRBV5-4 to TRBJ2-2; 7 nucleotides match TRBD1. Germline CDR1 SGHNT, CDR2 YYREEE (reference sequence). The trim removed 4 bases at V and 2 bases at J, leaving 5 bases unmatched. There are 15 residues in the CDR3. CDR3 sequence: CASSGRQGNTGELFF. The CDR3 DNA follows: TGTGCCAGCAGCGGGCGACAGGGAAACACCGGGGAGCTGTTTTTT. Based on the CDR3 plus reference TRBV5-4 and TRBJ2-2, the full variable domain is ETGVTQSPTHLIKTRGQQVTLRCSSQSGHNTVSWYQQALGQGPQFIFQYYREEENGRGNFPPRFSGLQFPNYSSELNVNALELDDSALYLCASSGRQGNTGELFFGEGSRLTVL.

The V and J genes are TRBV18 and TRBJ2-7, with 8 bases fitting TRBD2. This CDR3 comprises 16 residues. The germline V gene has CDR1 KGHSH and CDR2 LQKENI. The junction had 8 bases not matched to a gene; V was cut back by 0 bases and J by 4 bases. The CDR3 sequence: CASSPPHGTSVYEQYF. CDR3 bases: TGTGCCAGCTCACCACCGCACGGGACTAGTGTTTACGAGCAGTACTTC.

The chain employs TRBV21-1 and TRBJ1-4. TRBV21-1 is a known pseudogene. The CDR3 covers 15 residues. This CDR3 reads CASSKAARVNEKLFF. As DNA, the CDR3 is TGTGCCAGCAGCAAAGCGGCAAGGGTTAATGAAAAACTGTTTTTT.

The V gene is TRBV29-1, the J gene TRBJ1-4, with unresolved D. This CDR3 comprises 15 residues. Germline loops: CDR1 SQVTM, CDR2 ANQGSEA. V shed 4 bases and J shed 2 bases, with 14 bases lying between them. The CDR3 coding sequence is TGCAGCGTTGTATCTCCGATGGCCACTAATGAAAAACTGTTTTTT. This sequence encodes CSVVSPMATNEKLFF.

Worth noting for this clone: At one end the junction does not follow the germline gene, possibly because of a read error. The rearrangement uses TRBV19 and TRBJ1-5, with no clear D. CDR3 length equals 9 residues. From germline, CDR1 is LNHDA and CDR2 SQIVND (reference sequence). Here the CDR3 reads CASSGGRNF. In DNA, the CDR3 is TGTGCCAGTAGTGGCGGGCGGAATTTT.

CDR3 sequence reads: CASSPQLVGVGEKLFF. CDR3 DNA sequence: TGTGCCAGCAGCCCCCAACTCGTGGGGGTAGGGGAAAAACTGTTTTTT. The chain carries TRBV7-6 and TRBJ1-4; TRBD1 is a possible D gene (5 bases). Germline CDR1 reads SGHVS; CDR2 reads FNYEAQ. Trimming took off 5 bases at V and 8 bases at J, with 21 bases between the two ends. The CDR3 loop spans 16 amino acids.

The chain carries TRBV15 and TRBJ2-3, with a weak D call TRBD2 (5 bases). The CDR3 spans 13 residues. V was pared by 8 bases and J by 0 bases, with 9 bases between. The V gene's germline CDR1 is LNHNV and CDR2 YYDKDF (reference sequence). CDR3 protein: CATRGLSTDTQYF. The CDR3 nucleotides read TGTGCCACCCGAGGGCTAAGCACAGATACGCAGTATTTT.

In its sample, this clone was seen a few times. The chain recombines TRBV5-1 with TRBJ1-1, with 9 bases aligning to TRBD1. Per germline, CDR1 SGHRS and CDR2 YFSETQ. The V segment lost 4 bases and the J segment 5 bases; nucleotides outside the gene matches: 6. The CDR3 runs to 14 residues. The CDR3 is CASSGDREGTEAFF. In nucleotides, the CDR3 is TGCGCCAGCAGCGGGGACAGGGAAGGGACTGAAGCTTTCTTT.

Points on this clone: The identical CDR3 is also encoded by other nucleotide sequences in the sample. This chain connects TRBV6-5 to TRBJ2-7, with D possibly being TRBD1 (6 bases). The CDR3 spans 13 residues. V gave up 4 bases and J gave up 2 bases, with 9 bases separating them. Germline values: CDR1 MNHEY, CDR2 SVGAGI. The CDR3 coding sequence is TGTGCCAGCAGTTCCGGGACAACCTACGAGCAGTACTTC. This encodes CASSSGTTYEQYF.

This clone was counted between two and nine times. Other DNA sequences in the same sample also yield this CDR3. The chain recombines TRBV10-3 with TRBJ1-1, with D uncertain. Looked up from germline, CDR1 is ENHRY and CDR2 is SYGVKD. The ends were cut back, 2 bases at V and 2 bases at J, with 6 bases in the middle. CDR3 size: 13 residues. The CDR3 spells CAISETRNTEAFF. The CDR3 DNA is TGTGCCATCAGTGAGACACGCAACACTGAAGCTTTCTTT.

V gene TRBV9 combines with J gene TRBJ2-2; no clear D. Trimming pared 0 bases from V and 4 bases from J, leaving 7 bases between. The germline V gene has CDR1 SGDLS and CDR2 YYNGEE. The CDR3 runs 14 residues. CDR3 region: CASSVGRVTGELFF. The CDR3 DNA reads as TGTGCCAGCAGCGTAGGTCGGGTCACCGGGGAGCTGTTTTTT.

This clone appeared once. The chain has TRBV4-3 and TRBJ1-4, with D maybe TRBD1 (6 bases). Trimming left V 4 bases short and J 2 bases short, with 17 bases between. Germline assignment: CDR1 LGHNA and CDR2 YSLEER. There are 17 residues in the CDR3. DNA of the CDR3: TGCGCCAGCAGCCCTCACCCATACAGGGACACTAATGAAAAACTGTTTTTT. As protein: CASSPHPYRDTNEKLFF.

The chain has TRBV9 and TRBJ2-6; no clear D gene. This CDR3 region has 14 residues. Germline CDR1 and CDR2: SGDLS and YYNGEE. Trimming pared 4 bases from V and 7 bases from J, leaving 12 bases between. For the CDR3, the DNA is TGTGCCAGCAGCTCCCTGAGTGGTGCCAACGTCCTGACTTTC. Amino acids: CASSSLSGANVLTF.

The V call is TRBV18, the J call TRBJ2-7; 10 positions agree with TRBD1. CDR1 is KGHSH, CDR2 LQKENI, per germline. The J segment lost 5 bases and the V segment lost 3 bases, leaving 13 bases of the junction unmatched. This CDR3 has 17 amino acids. The CDR3 spells CASSPRIGTGEAHEQYF. The CDR3 nucleotides read TGTGCCAGCTCACCCCGAATCGGGACAGGGGAGGCCCACGAGCAGTACTTC.

The rearrangement uses TRBV4-1 and TRBJ1-2, with 9 bases that match TRBD1. This CDR3 is built from 16 residues. The V gene's germline CDR1 is MGHRA and CDR2 YSYEKL. V was clipped by 1 base and J by 5 bases; unmatched bases: 8. The CDR3 here is CASSQVPTGQGYGYTF. The CDR3 DNA sequence: TGCGCCAGCAGCCAAGTCCCTACGGGACAGGGATATGGCTACACCTTC.

The J gene is TRBJ2-5, the V gene TRBV2; 9 positions agree with TRBD1. This CDR3 has 14 amino acids. J gave up 11 bases and V 6 bases, and 13 bases lay outside the gene matches. Germline values: CDR1 SNHLY, CDR2 FYNNEI. Here the CDR3 reads CASRGQGPPDRQYF. DNA of the CDR3: TGTGCCAGCAGGGGACAGGGTCCCCCGGACCGGCAGTACTTC.

The chain employs TRBV11-3 and TRBJ2-3; TRBD1 is a possible D gene (5 bases). The CDR3 is 14 amino acids. V was clipped by 5 bases and J by 2 bases, with 11 bases between them. Germline loops: CDR1 SGHNT, CDR2 YENEEA. The CDR3 nucleotides are TGTGCCAGCAGCGTTAACAGGTACACAGATACGCAGTATTTT. Encoded protein: CASSVNRYTDTQYF.

The chain employs TRBV2 and TRBJ2-1; 10 positions agree with TRBD1. The CDR3 has 15 residues. V lost 5 bases and J lost 4; bases outside the gene matches: 5. Germline CDR1 SNHLY, CDR2 FYNNEI. This CDR3 reads CASSPRDRGYNEQFF. DNA of the CDR3: TGTGCCAGCAGTCCCCGGGACAGGGGTTACAATGAGCAGTTCTTC.